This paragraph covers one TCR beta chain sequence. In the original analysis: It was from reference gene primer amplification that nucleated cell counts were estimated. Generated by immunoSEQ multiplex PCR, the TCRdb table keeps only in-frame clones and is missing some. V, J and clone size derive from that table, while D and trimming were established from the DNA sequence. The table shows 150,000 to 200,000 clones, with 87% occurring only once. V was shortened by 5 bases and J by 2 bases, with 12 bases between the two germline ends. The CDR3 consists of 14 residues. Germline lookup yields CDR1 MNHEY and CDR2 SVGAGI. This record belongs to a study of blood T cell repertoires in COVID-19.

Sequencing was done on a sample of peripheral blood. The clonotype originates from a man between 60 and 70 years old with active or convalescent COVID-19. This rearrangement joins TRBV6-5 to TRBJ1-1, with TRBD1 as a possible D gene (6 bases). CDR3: CASSTGNGNTEAFF. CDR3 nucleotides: TGTGCCAGCAGTACAGGGAATGGAAACACTGAAGCTTTCTTT.